This T cell receptor beta chain derives from a study of blood T cell repertoires in COVID-19. This CDR3 has 13 residues. CDR1 is MNHEY and CDR2 is SVGAGI in the germline V gene. V shed 9 bases, J shed 5 bases, and the junction held 4 bases outside the gene matches. Assay: immunoSEQ multiplex PCR; the TCRdb copy retains only in-frame clones and omits some. Here the sample spans under 300,000 clones, about 88% being singletons. This chain connects TRBV6-5 to TRBJ1-5; 10 bases are shared with TRBD1. This TCR was sampled from an older woman with COVID-19, enrolled during active disease. The sequencing sample was made of peripheral blood. CDR3 bases: TGTGCCAGTTCCGGGACAGGGGATCAGCCCCAGCATTTT. This translates into CASSGTGDQPQHF.